This T cell receptor (beta chain) appears in the sequencing data of a study of T-cell memory formation after mild COVID-19 (dated by TCRdb to the early 2020s). About the full investigation: TCR sequence clusters from the two donors were largely donor specific. Longitudinal TCRalpha and TCRbeta repertoire sequencing tracked T-cell clones expanding and contracting after mild COVID-19 in a couple of donors. Two young, previously healthy adult volunteers made up the cohort, one male and one female.

Ten or more counts support this clonotype. Its antigen is not yet known. It has no much larger one-base neighbor in the sample; base qualities were not kept. PBMCs were isolated by Ficoll-Paque density gradient centrifugation. What the work shows at the level of the full study, not this receptor alone: Contracting CD4+ clones were found mainly in CM and EM memory subsets, while CD8+ clones were enriched in EMRA. SARS-CoV-2 specificity was not confirmed for the second-wave clones peaking on day 37. Only a couple of mild cases were covered by the study, and larger cohorts that include severe cases with pre-infection samples were considered necessary. Clones contracting from day 15 to 85 had balanced CD4/CD8 phenotypes, while a second wave expanding from day 15 to 37 was biased towards CD4+. The detection of some responding clones in pre-infection memory suggests that pre-existing cross-reactive memory T cells joined the SARS-CoV-2 response.

The run used an Illumina NovaSeq 6000. Using 5'RACE with constant-segment primers, TCRalpha and TCRbeta cDNA libraries were constructed, with sample barcodes and unique molecular identifiers added in the process. RNA was extracted from every sample with Trizol reagent. Library amplification was performed in two PCR steps, and a second sample barcode and Illumina TruSeq adapters were introduced in the second step. Sequencing of libraries was performed on an Illumina NovaSeq with 2 x 150 bp paired-end reads. Per the authors' processing: With migec v1.2.7, reads were demultiplexed and then collapsed into UMI-guided consensus sequences. Using mixcr v2.1.11, UMI consensuses were aligned to TRA and TRB V and J templates and then assembled into clonotypes. Clonotypes were classified as expanded or contracted when called significant by both edgeR and NoisET, with noise models trained on biological replicates. For edgeR calls, the cutoffs were a false discovery rate-adjusted p below 0.01 and a log2 fold-change threshold of 1. As an exploratory analysis of dynamics, max-normalized trajectories of the 1000 most abundant clonotypes were examined by PCA with hierarchical clustering. Each responding clone was given a CD4 or CD8 phenotype based on the CD4+ and CD8+ repertoires, which had been sequenced separately. TCRdb passed the public sequencing reads through fastp at Q25 and MiXCR, retaining productive beta sequences. Each entry is one CDR3 protein sequence, shown with its most common DNA and genes. The V and J calls follow TCRdb's processing rather than the paper's. For this sample the table gives about 300,000 distinct CDR3 sequences, of which less than 20% were detected only once. The ten biggest clones cover roughly 21% of the sample.

Germline trimming amounts to 1 base on V and 5 bases on J, with 5 as the count of junction bases outside the gene matches. The CDR3 numbers 15 residues from cysteine through phenylalanine. This entry keeps only the CDR3 DNA: 45 bases, framed from base 1. For CDR1 and CDR2, the germline V gene lists SGHTA and FQGNSA. The rearranged chain carries TRBV7-2 and TRBJ2-3, and 8 bases in between align with TRBD2. The sequence was obtained from a man younger than 35 who had mild COVID-19 (a few samples of this study predate the infection). The sample titles of this study are shuffled in the database, so cell type and time point are left out; the donor was told from shared clones. Sequenced input: PBMCs or a T cell subset sorted from them (not recorded which). This receptor has the CDR3 CASSLVAGGGDTQYF. DNA sequence: TGTGCCAGCAGCTTAGTTGCCGGGGGGGGAGATACGCAGTATTTT.